A single sample gave rise to the 14 T cell receptor beta chains below, sequenced in a study of blood T cell repertoires in COVID-19. The method was immunoSEQ multiplex PCR; TCRdb's version includes in-frame clones alone and lacks a portion of them. The data hold about 49,000 clones, with approximately 80% observed a single time. The material sequenced was peripheral blood. These receptors were obtained from a man between 65 and 85 years old with active or convalescent COVID-19.

V gene TRBV2 combines with J gene TRBJ2-2, with a tentative D call TRBD1 (6 bases). The V gene lost 5 bases and the J gene lost 3 bases, with 13 bases spanning the gap. The CDR3 is 15 residues long. Germline CDR1 SNHLY, CDR2 FYNNEI. CDR3 nucleotides: TGTGCCAGCAGTACCAGACAGGCCGACACCGGGGAGCTGTTTTTT. Protein product: CASSTRQADTGELFF. Looking up the rest from reference TRBV2 and TRBJ2-2 gives the full variable domain: EPEVTQTPSHQVTQMGQEVILRCVPISNHLYFYWYRQILGQKVEFLVSFYNNEISEKSEIFDDQFSVERPDGSNFTLKIRSTKLEDSAMYFCASSTRQADTGELFFGEGSRLTVL.

The chain is built from TRBV6-5 and TRBJ2-3; TRBD2 aligns across 14 bases. V dropped 11 bases and J dropped 3; count of bases not matched to a gene: 4. Per germline, CDR1 MNHEY and CDR2 SVGAGI. This CDR3 contains 14 residues. CDR3 sequence (DNA): TGTGCCGGGACTAGCGGGGGTAGGACAGATACGCAGTATTTT. Its protein product is CAGTSGGRTDTQYF.

J is TRBJ1-1 and V is TRBV11-2; D gene unclear. The CDR3 runs 12 residues. V lost 11 bases and J 7 bases, leaving 17 bases between the germline ends. Germline CDR1 and CDR2: SGHAT and FQNNGV. CDR3 sequence reads: CASRRGADEAFF. For the CDR3, the DNA is TGTGCCTCCCGGCGGGGTGCGGATGAAGCTTTCTTT. Drawing the rest from reference TRBV11-2 and TRBJ1-1, the complete variable domain is EAGVAQSPRYKIIEKRQSVAFWCNPISGHATLYWYQQILGQGPKLLIQFQNNGVVDDSQLPKDRFSAERLKGVDSTLKIQPAKLEDSAVYLCASRRGADEAFFGQGTRLTVV.

The gene calls are TRBV11-3 and TRBJ2-7; D is perhaps TRBD2 (6 bases). Deletions cut 1 base from V and 1 base from J, with 11 bases between. Germline loops: CDR1 SGHNT, CDR2 YENEEA. The CDR3 is 15 amino acids. CDR3 residues: CASSLVGGRSYEQYF. The CDR3 DNA is TGTGCCAGCAGCTTAGTGGGGGGTCGGTCCTACGAGCAGTACTTC. Full variable domain (rest looked up from reference TRBV11-3 and TRBJ2-7): EAGVVQSPRYKIIEKKQPVAFWCNPISGHNTLYWYLQNLGQGPELLIRYENEEAVDDSQLPKDRFSAERLKGVDSTLKIQPAELGDSAVYLCASSLVGGRSYEQYFGPGTRLTVT.

CDR3 region: CASSQDSRNQPQHF. Here the CDR3 DNA reads TGTGCCAGCAGCCAAGATTCCAGGAATCAGCCCCAGCATTTT. This rearrangement joins TRBV4-2 to TRBJ1-5; D call uncertain. CDR1 and CDR2 (germline): LGHNA, YNFKEQ. V lost 0 bases, J lost 4 bases, and 7 bases lay in between. CDR3 size: 14 residues.

This rearrangement joins TRBV7-2 to TRBJ1-5; D not certain. V lost 4 bases to trimming and J lost 5 bases, with 15 bases between them. CDR1 SGHTA and CDR2 FQGNSA come from the germline V gene. The CDR3 sequence is 15 residues long. The CDR3 spells CASSYSSVPDQPQHF. The CDR3 nucleotides are TGTGCCAGCAGCTACTCCTCGGTCCCGGATCAGCCCCAGCATTTT.

In its sample, this clone was seen a few times. J is TRBJ1-2 and V is TRBV14; D gene ambiguous. V gave up 4 bases and J gave up 3 bases, with 15 bases separating them. This CDR3 comprises 15 residues. Germline V gene data show CDR1 as SGHDN and CDR2 as FVKESK. CDR3 coding DNA: TGTGCCAGCAGCCCCAATTTGAGTGTGGACTATGGCTACACCTTC. Its translation: CASSPNLSVDYGYTF.

This chain's CDR3 is CATSSGGTRAYEQYF. The CDR3 bases are TGTGCCACCAGCAGCGGGGGGACTAGGGCCTACGAGCAGTACTTC. The V call is TRBV15, the J call TRBJ2-7; 8 bases are a match to TRBD2. Germline trimming cut 3 bases from V and 2 bases from J; bases unmatched to any gene: 6. The CDR3 is 15 residues long. Per the germline V gene, CDR1 is LNHNV and CDR2 is YYDKDF (reference sequence).

V gene TRBV10-2 combines with J gene TRBJ2-5, with a possible D match to TRBD2 (6 bases). The V and J ends lost 2 bases and 2 bases respectively, with 12 bases between them. The CDR3 runs 15 residues. Germline values: CDR1 WSHSY, CDR2 SAAADI. The CDR3 DNA reads as TGCGCCAGCAGTGAGGGGGGAGGAGGTCAAGAGACCCAGTACTTC. Amino acids: CASSEGGGGQETQYF.

The J gene is TRBJ2-5, the V gene TRBV11-2; 11 positions match TRBD2. The CDR3 is 16 amino acids. Germline V gene lookup returns CDR1 SGHAT and CDR2 FQNNGV. Unmatched junction bases numbered 13, after V lost 4 bases and J lost 9 bases. This chain's CDR3 is CASSSTSGASGAAQYF. The DNA of the CDR3 is TGTGCCAGCAGCTCGACTAGCGGGGCTTCCGGGGCGGCCCAGTACTTC.

V gene TRBV4-3 combines with J gene TRBJ2-2; 8 positions match TRBD2. V lost 4 bases, J lost 4 bases, and 8 bases stayed unmatched. The CDR3 sequence is 16 residues long. Germline CDR1 LGHNA, CDR2 YSLEER. CDR3 in amino acids: CASSLVRGGPTGELFF. CDR3 DNA sequence: TGCGCCAGCAGCCTCGTCCGGGGGGGCCCCACCGGGGAGCTGTTTTTT.

The chain recombines TRBV30 with TRBJ1-1; maybe TRBD1 (6 bases). Germline CDR1 reads GTSNPN; CDR2 reads SVGIG (reference sequence). This CDR3 has 15 residues. Between the trimmed V and J ends, which lost 1 base and 4 bases, there was a span of 16 bases. The CDR3 region has the DNA TGTGCCTGGAGTGCCAACAGGGAACGGGGCACTGAAGCTTTCTTT. Translated: CAWSANRERGTEAFF.

This clone was counted once. V gene TRBV5-1 combines with J gene TRBJ2-1, with 8 positions matching TRBD2. This CDR3 region has 14 residues. Germline CDR1 SGHRS, CDR2 YFSETQ. J was trimmed by 4 bases and V by 2 bases; bases with no gene match: 2. Here the CDR3 reads CASSLTSGYNEQFF. CDR3 in DNA: TGCGCCAGCAGCTTAACTAGCGGTTACAATGAGCAGTTCTTC. The full variable domain, completed using reference TRBV5-1 and TRBJ2-1, is KAGVTQTPRYLIKTRGQQVTLSCSPISGHRSVSWYQQTPGQGLQFLFEYFSETQRNKGNFPGRFSGRQFSNSRSEMNVSTLELGDSALYLCASSLTSGYNEQFFGPGTRLTVL.

This clone has only one observation. The chain uses TRBV7-6 and TRBJ1-6, with D hard to call. CDR3 length: 15 residues. Germline assignment: CDR1 SGHVS and CDR2 FNYEAQ. Deletions cut 3 bases from V and 7 bases from J, with 13 bases between. CDR3 residues: CASSFRSNPNSPLHF. The CDR3 DNA follows: TGTGCCAGCAGCTTCCGGAGCAATCCAAATTCACCCCTCCACTTT.